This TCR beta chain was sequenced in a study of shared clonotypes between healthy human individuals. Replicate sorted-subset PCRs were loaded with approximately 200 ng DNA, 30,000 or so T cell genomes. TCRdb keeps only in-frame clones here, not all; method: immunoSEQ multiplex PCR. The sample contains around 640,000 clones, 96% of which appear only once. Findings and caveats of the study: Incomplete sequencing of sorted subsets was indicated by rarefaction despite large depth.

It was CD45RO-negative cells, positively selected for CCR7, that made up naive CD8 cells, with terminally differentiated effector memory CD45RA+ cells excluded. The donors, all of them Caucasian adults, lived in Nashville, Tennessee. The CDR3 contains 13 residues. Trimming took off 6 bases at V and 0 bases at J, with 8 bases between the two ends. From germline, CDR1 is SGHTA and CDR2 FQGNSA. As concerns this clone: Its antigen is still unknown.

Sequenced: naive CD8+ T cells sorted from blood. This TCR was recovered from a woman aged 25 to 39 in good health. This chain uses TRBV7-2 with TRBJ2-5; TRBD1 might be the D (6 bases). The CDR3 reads CASSGQNQETQYF. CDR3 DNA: TGTGCCAGCAGTGGACAGAACCAAGAGACCCAGTACTTC.